This passage covers 3 T cell receptor beta chains from one sample sequenced in a study of memory CD4+ T cells and cytomegalovirus serostatus (dated by TCRdb to the late 2010s). Single viable CD3+CD4+CD8-CD45RO+ cells were sorted as memory CD4+ T cells on a FACSAria II. Library construction relied on the immunoSEQ multiplex PCR assay. TCRdb took over this immuneACCESS table, retaining in-frame rearrangements with V and J assigned. Such tables are incomplete; in checked studies, under half of the missing clones stem from an unresolved V gene, and the remainder is unexplained. This sample is represented by under 85,000 clones; around 78% of them were singletons. The ten largest clones take up 2.5% to 3% of the sample. Sequencing input: memory CD4+ T cells from blood. Receptors originate from an adult in good health and CMV-seropositive.

This sequence joins TRBV11-3 and TRBJ1-4, with a weak D call TRBD1 (5 bases). Germline values: CDR1 SGHNT, CDR2 YENEEA. The CDR3 is 14 residues long. V was cut by 5 bases and J by 8 bases, with 15 bases left in between. The CDR3 sequence is CASSPPGEKEKLFF. The CDR3 bases are TGTGCCAGCAGCCCCCCGGGGGAGAAGGAAAAACTGTTTTTT.

A few counts support this clone. The chain combines TRBV2 with TRBJ2-5; D is uncertain. Germline V lookup: CDR1 SNHLY, CDR2 FYNNEI. CDR3 length: 13 amino acids. With 1 base removed from V and 4 bases from J, the gap between germline ends came to 7 bases. CDR3 residues: CASSEGHRETQYF. CDR3 nucleotide sequence: TGTGCCAGCAGTGAAGGACACAGAGAGACCCAGTACTTC.

The rearrangement joins TRBV5-1 to TRBJ1-2; D possibly corresponds to TRBD1 (5 bases). The germline V gene has CDR1 SGHRS and CDR2 YFSETQ. Trimming stripped 0 bases from V and 9 bases from J, with 15 bases between. The CDR3 is 14 amino acids. The CDR3 loop reads CASSLASGRNSYTF. The CDR3 DNA reads TGCGCCAGCAGCTTGGCATCAGGGCGAAACAGCTACACCTTC.